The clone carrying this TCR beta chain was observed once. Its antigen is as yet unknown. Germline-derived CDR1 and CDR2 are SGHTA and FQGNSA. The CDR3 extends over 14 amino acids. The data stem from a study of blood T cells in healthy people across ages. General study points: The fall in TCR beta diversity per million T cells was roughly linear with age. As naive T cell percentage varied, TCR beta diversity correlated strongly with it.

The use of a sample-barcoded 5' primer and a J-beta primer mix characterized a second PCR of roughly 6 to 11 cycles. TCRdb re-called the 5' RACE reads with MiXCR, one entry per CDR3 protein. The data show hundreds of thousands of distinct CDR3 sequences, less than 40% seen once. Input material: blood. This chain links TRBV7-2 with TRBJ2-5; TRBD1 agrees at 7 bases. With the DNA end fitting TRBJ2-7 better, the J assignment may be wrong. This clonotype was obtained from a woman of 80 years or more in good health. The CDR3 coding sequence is TGTGCCAGCAGCTTAGGCACCACAGGGGCCGAGCAGTACTTC. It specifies CASSLGTTGAEQYF.